This TCR beta chain was identified in a study of blood T cell repertoires in COVID-19. Study context: There were acute and convalescent COVID-19 samples, and they came from the United States, Italy and Spain.

Clones were sequenced by immunoSEQ multiplex PCR, and TCRdb holds only the in-frame ones, with some missing. Of about 140,000 clones in the sample, 80% to 90% were seen once. The V gene's germline CDR1 is SNHLY and CDR2 FYNNEI. Trimming cost V 8 bases and J 5 bases; bases outside gene matches: 18. This CDR3 is built from 17 residues. This clonotype was sampled from a middle-aged woman with acute or convalescent COVID-19. The chain has TRBV2 and TRBJ2-7, with 10 positions matching TRBD2. The material sequenced was peripheral blood. CDR3 bases: TGTGCCAGCGTACTCTTTCCCCCTAGCGGGAGAAAGAACGAGCAGTACTTC. It specifies CASVLFPPSGRKNEQYF.